The rows below give T cell receptor beta chains drawn from one sample of a study of T cells after yellow fever vaccination. TCRdb reprocessed the 5' RACE reads with MiXCR, giving one entry per CDR3 protein. This sample has some 300,000 distinct CDR3 sequences, with 3.6% found just once. The source material was PBMCs, sampled on the day of the yellow fever booster vaccination. Receptors were obtained from a man between 18 and 29 years old who received the YFV17D yellow fever vaccine. The CDR3 runs from the conserved cysteine through the conserved F or W. D genes are given only for firm matches. A clone size is listed for some rows: how often the clone was seen (once, few, many), or a class if it is expanded.

clone_size j_call v_call cdr3_length d_call cdr3_aa cdr3_nt
. TRBJ1-1 TRBV5-1 16 . CASRSLTTGSDTEAFF TGCGCCAGCAGATCACTCACCACAGGGAGCGACACTGAAGCTTTCTTT
many TRBJ2-3 TRBV5-1 13 . CASSLLDSDTQYF TGCGCCAGCAGCTTGCTGGATTCAGATACGCAGTATTTT
many TRBJ2-2 TRBV6-2/TRBV6-3 14 TRBD1 CASRRTGLTGELFF TGTGCCAGCAGGCGGACAGGGCTCACCGGGGAGCTGTTTTTT
many TRBJ1-3 TRBV20-1 14 . CSAFMPRGRNTIYF TGCAGTGCTTTCATGCCGAGGGGGAGAAACACCATATATTTT
few TRBJ1-3 TRBV25-1 16 . CASSGVTRGSGNTIYF TGTGCCAGCAGTGGAGTGACACGGGGCTCTGGAAACACCATATATTTT
. TRBJ2-5 TRBV7-2 16 TRBD1 CASSLGATGGLETQYF TGTGCCAGCAGCTTAGGGGCGACAGGGGGTTTAGAGACCCAGTACTTC
. TRBJ1-3 TRBV7-8 17 . CASSPSRVRGSGNTIYF TGTGCCAGCAGCCCATCCAGGGTACGGGGCTCTGGAAACACCATATATTTT
many TRBJ2-7 TRBV4-1 16 . CASNERTGTPTYEQYF TGCGCCAGCAACGAGCGGACGGGGACACCAACCTACGAGCAGTACTTC
many TRBJ2-2 TRBV28 14 . CVSREQANTGELFF TGTGTCAGCAGAGAACAAGCGAACACCGGGGAGCTGTTTTTT
. TRBJ1-1 TRBV2 14 . CARRNRGEDGEAFF TGTGCCAGAAGGAACCGGGGGGAGGATGGTGAAGCTTTCTTT
many TRBJ2-1 TRBV24-1 12 . CATSDTSGQQFF TGTGCCACCAGTGATACGTCGGGACAGCAGTTCTTC
few TRBJ2-5 TRBV6-2/TRBV6-3 11 . CASSPRLAQYF TGTGCCAGCAGTCCACGCCTGGCCCAGTACTTC
many TRBJ1-5 TRBV12-3/TRBV12-4 14 . CASTLRGAGQPQHF TGTGCCAGCACCCTGAGGGGGGCAGGTCAGCCCCAGCATTTT
many TRBJ1-5 TRBV4-3 13 . CASSQTGGGPQHF TGCGCCAGCAGCCAAACCGGGGGGGGTCCCCAGCATTTT
many TRBJ2-5 TRBV4-3 15 TRBD2 CASSQEGGGAETQYF TGCGCCAGCAGCCAAGAAGGCGGGGGGGCCGAGACCCAGTACTTC
few TRBJ1-1 TRBV14 13 . CASSLGSPQQAFF TGTGCCAGCAGCCTCGGGAGCCCCCAGCAAGCTTTCTTT
many TRBJ2-2 TRBV7-9 16 . CASTPGQLQGTGELFF TGTGCCAGCACTCCGGGGCAACTCCAGGGGACCGGGGAGCTGTTTTTT
many TRBJ1-1 TRBV5-1 14 . CASSLEATNTEAFF TGCGCCAGCAGCTTGGAGGCCACGAACACTGAAGCTTTCTTT
many TRBJ1-2 TRBV20-1 12 . CSARRTGGGYTF TGCAGTGCTAGGCGTACCGGGGGCGGCTACACCTTC
few TRBJ2-2 TRBV7-8 18 TRBD1 CASSRIRDRADNTGELFF TGTGCCAGCAGCAGAATCCGGGACAGGGCTGATAACACCGGGGAGCTGTTTTTT
few TRBJ2-3 TRBV4-2 15 . CASSQDGVRPDTQYF TGTGCCAGCAGCCAAGACGGAGTAAGGCCAGATACGCAGTATTTT
few TRBJ2-5 TRBV24-1 13 . CATSEAGSETQYF TGTGCCACCAGTGAAGCTGGAAGTGAGACCCAGTACTTC
few TRBJ2-1 TRBV24-1 14 . CATSAGRGEDEQFF TGTGCCACCAGTGCGGGGCGGGGAGAGGATGAGCAGTTCTTC
few TRBJ2-1 TRBV5-1 13 . CASSLEAYHEQFF TGCGCCAGCAGCTTGGAAGCGTACCATGAGCAGTTCTTC
. TRBJ1-2 TRBV5-4 15 . CASSLPPGAGHGYTF TGTGCCAGCAGCCTCCCCCCAGGGGCAGGGCACGGCTACACCTTC
few TRBJ1-5 TRBV5-1 15 TRBD1 CASSLEGASNQPQHF TGCGCCAGCAGCTTAGAGGGGGCTAGCAATCAGCCCCAGCATTTT
many TRBJ1-1 TRBV12-3/TRBV12-4 14 . CASISKGYWDEAFF TGTGCCAGCATTTCGAAGGGGTATTGGGATGAAGCTTTCTTT
. TRBJ1-1 TRBV7-6 14 . CASSRWTENTEAFF TGTGCCAGCAGCCGGTGGACAGAGAACACTGAAGCTTTCTTT
many TRBJ1-6 TRBV7-9 13 . CASSLGPNSPLHF TGTGCCAGCAGCCTGGGACCTAATTCACCCCTCCACTTT
. TRBJ2-1 TRBV7-2 17 TRBD2 CASTPGGSVITYNEQFF TGTGCCAGCACCCCCGGGGGGTCGGTAATTACGTACAATGAGCAGTTCTTC
. TRBJ1-2 TRBV7-9 12 . CASSLGGGSPTF TGTGCCAGCAGCTTAGGAGGGGGTTCCCCCACCTTC
many TRBJ1-2 TRBV27 14 . CASSQPGTHYGYTF TGTGCCAGCAGCCAACCCGGGACACACTATGGCTACACCTTC
many TRBJ2-1 TRBV5-1 17 TRBD1 CASSLATGAVSYNEQFF TGCGCCAGCAGCCTCGCGACAGGGGCGGTATCCTACAATGAGCAGTTCTTC
many TRBJ2-5 TRBV5-6 13 . CASSFQGSETQYF TGTGCCAGCAGCTTTCAGGGATCGGAGACCCAGTACTTC
. TRBJ2-7 TRBV12-3/TRBV12-4 12 . CASFWTPYEQYF TGTGCCAGTTTTTGGACACCCTACGAGCAGTACTTC
many TRBJ1-1 TRBV7-2 14 TRBD1 CASSLDRGYTEAFF TGTGCCAGCAGCTTAGACAGGGGCTACACTGAAGCTTTCTTT
many TRBJ2-3 TRBV5-1 15 . CASSEGPVHADTQYF TGCGCCAGCAGCGAAGGACCAGTGCACGCAGATACGCAGTATTTT
. TRBJ1-1 TRBV25-1 14 . CASTLEGWYTEAFF TGTGCCAGCACCCTCGAGGGATGGTACACTGAAGCTTTCTTT